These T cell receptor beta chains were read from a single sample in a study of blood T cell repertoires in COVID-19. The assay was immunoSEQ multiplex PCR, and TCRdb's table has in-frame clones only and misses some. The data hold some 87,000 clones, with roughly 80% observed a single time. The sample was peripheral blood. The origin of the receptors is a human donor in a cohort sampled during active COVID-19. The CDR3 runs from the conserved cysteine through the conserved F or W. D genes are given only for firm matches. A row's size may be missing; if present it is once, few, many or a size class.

TGTGCCAGCAGCCAAGACCAGGGGAACACTGAAGCTTTCTTT	CASSQDQGNTEAFF	TRBJ1-1	.	.	TRBV3-1/TRBV3-2
TGTGCCAGCAGCTTAGTGGCGGGAGGTGGCACAGATACGCAGTATTTT	CASSLVAGGGTDTQYF	TRBJ2-3	.	TRBD2	TRBV11-2
TGTGCCAGCAGTTTCAAAGGCGGGGCAGATACGCAGTATTTT	CASSFKGGADTQYF	TRBJ2-3	.	.	TRBV28
TGTGCCAGCAGCCACGGACTAGCGGGAGGAAAGGCCAAAAACATTCAGTACTTC	CASSHGLAGGKAKNIQYF	TRBJ2-4	.	TRBD2	TRBV7-9
TGTGCCAGCTCACCCCGAACAGGGGGCGGCAACATTCAGTACTTC	CASSPRTGGGNIQYF	TRBJ2-4	few	TRBD1	TRBV18
TGCGCCAGCAGCCGACTAGCGGAATCCTACAATGAGCAGTTCTTC	CASSRLAESYNEQFF	TRBJ2-1	.	TRBD2	TRBV4-1
TGTGCCAGCAGCTTAGGGGCTTTGAACACTGAAGCTTTCTTT	CASSLGALNTEAFF	TRBJ1-1	.	.	TRBV7-9
TGTGCCAGCAGCGTAGCCGAGACAAGGAACACTGAAGCTTTCTTT	CASSVAETRNTEAFF	TRBJ1-1	.	.	TRBV9
TGTGCCAGCAGTTTGATAAGGGGGCTTGGCACTGAAGCTTTCTTT	CASSLIRGLGTEAFF	TRBJ1-1	.	TRBD1	TRBV28
TGTGCCAGCACCAAGACTAGCGGGAGAGTAGATACGCAGTATTTT	CASTKTSGRVDTQYF	TRBJ2-3	.	TRBD2	TRBV9
TGCGCCAGCAGTGAGTCGGGACTAGCGGGACCAGGGGGATACTTC	CASSESGLAGPGGYF	TRBJ2-7	.	TRBD2	TRBV10-1
TGTGCCAGCAGCTTGTTCGGGGGGCCAACAGATACGCAGTATTTT	CASSLFGGPTDTQYF	TRBJ2-3	.	.	TRBV5-6
TGTGCCAGCAGTTACCGCCAGGATAATTCACCCCTCCACTTT	CASSYRQDNSPLHF	TRBJ1-6	.	.	TRBV6-5
TGTGCCAGCACCGCTGCACAGGGGGGAGGCTACACCTTC	CASTAAQGGGYTF	TRBJ1-2	.	TRBD1	TRBV27
TGTGCCAGCAGCCAGACAGGGAATTCACCCCTCCACTTT	CASSQTGNSPLHF	TRBJ1-6	.	TRBD1	TRBV3-1/TRBV3-2
TGTGCCAGCAGCTCTCGACTAGCGGGGATTGGCGAGCAGTACTTC	CASSSRLAGIGEQYF	TRBJ2-7	.	TRBD2	TRBV7-3
TGTGCCAGCTCGGCAGCGGGGGTACCCTCGTCCTCGAACACTGAAGCTTTCTTT	CASSAAGVPSSSNTEAFF	TRBJ1-1	.	.	TRBV18
TGTGCCAGCAGCGCGGGCGGGACTAGAGGGACCTACGAGCAGTACTTC	CASSAGGTRGTYEQYF	TRBJ2-7	many	TRBD2	TRBV9
TGTGCCAGCAGTGGCGGGACAGGGGGCCTCAACACTGAAGCTTTCTTT	CASSGGTGGLNTEAFF	TRBJ1-1	.	TRBD1	TRBV25-1